One sample yielded the 21 T cell receptor beta chains listed below, sequenced in a study of blood T cell repertoires in COVID-19. Sequencing used immunoSEQ multiplex PCR; TCRdb keeps in-frame clones, though not all of them. The table lists around 250,000 clones, approximately 84% of them singletons. Sequencing was done on a sample of PBMCs or T cells enriched from blood (not recorded which). The receptor set was obtained from a man aged 40-49 years who had recovered from COVID-19.

This clone was observed at least ten times. The chain couples TRBV7-2 to TRBJ2-2, with D hard to call. The CDR3 spans 14 residues. Trimming shortened V by 4 bases and J by 5 bases, and 11 bases separated the two germline ends. In germline, CDR1 is SGHTA, CDR2 FQGNSA. CDR3 sequence: CASSSRLVTGELFF. As DNA, the CDR3 is TGTGCCAGCAGCTCAAGACTTGTTACCGGGGAGCTGTTTTTT.

This chain uses TRBV4-3 with TRBJ2-1, with D unresolved. The ends were cut back, 0 bases at V and 7 bases at J, with 10 bases in the middle. This CDR3 has 14 amino acids. Germline assignment: CDR1 LGHNA and CDR2 YSLEER. The CDR3 here is CASSQDAGWNEQFF. The DNA of the CDR3 is TGCGCCAGCAGCCAAGATGCCGGTTGGAATGAGCAGTTCTTC.

The gene calls are TRBV7-2 and TRBJ1-6; 8 bases are a match to TRBD1. This CDR3 contains 15 residues. CDR1 and CDR2 (germline): SGHTA, FQGNSA. With V trimmed by 5 bases and J by 10 bases, 10 bases remained unmatched. The CDR3 loop is CASSGGTGLGSPLHF. The CDR3, as DNA: TGTGCCAGCAGCGGAGGGACAGGACTGGGATCACCCCTCCACTTT. Filled out from reference TRBV7-2 and TRBJ1-6, the complete variable domain reads GAGVSQSPSNKVTEKGKDVELRCDPISGHTALYWYRQSLGQGLEFLIYFQGNSAPDKSGLPSDRFSAERTGGSVSTLTIQRTQQEDSAVYLCASSGGTGLGSPLHFGNGTRLTVT.

This clone was detected only once. The chain uses TRBV24-1 and TRBJ2-1; D call uncertain. Germline CDR1 KGHDR, CDR2 SFDVKD. V lost 2 bases and J lost 0, with 10 bases in between. This CDR3 comprises 16 residues. The DNA for the CDR3 is TGTGCCACCAGTGATTATACTCCCGTCTCCTACAATGAGCAGTTCTTC. It codes for CATSDYTPVSYNEQFF.

The chain joins TRBV5-1 to TRBJ2-3, with a possible D match to TRBD2 (5 bases). Germline CDR1 and CDR2: SGHRS and YFSETQ. V lost 6 bases, J lost 5 bases, and 28 bases lay in between. The CDR3 has 18 residues. CDR3 DNA sequence: TGCGCCAGCACCACAGACGGGAAGGTCTCCGACGTGATAGATACGCAGTATTTT. Protein product: CASTTDGKVSDVIDTQYF.

The CDR3 sequence: CASSQDSGNQPQHF. In DNA, the CDR3 is TGTGCCAGCAGCCAAGATTCAGGCAATCAGCCCCAGCATTTT. The chain recombines TRBV3-1 (or the pseudogene TRBV3-2) with TRBJ1-5; D is unresolved. CDR1 and CDR2 from the germline V gene are LGHDT and YNNKEL (reference sequence). This CDR3 has 14 residues. The V end lost 0 bases, the J end lost 2 bases, and 5 bases lay between the germline ends.

The chain carries TRBV20-1 and TRBJ2-7, with a weak D call TRBD2 (5 bases). The V end lost 3 bases, the J end lost 9 bases, and 30 bases lay between the germline ends. Germline-derived CDR1 and CDR2 are DFQATT and SNEGSKA (reference sequence). The CDR3 covers 17 residues. The CDR3 sequence: CSASSTRGVRSASSQYF. CDR3 sequence (DNA): TGCAGTGCTAGTAGTACTCGGGGAGTACGGTCGGCCTCTTCGCAGTACTTC.

The chain has TRBV7-9 and TRBJ2-2, with TRBD1 matching over 9 bases. Germline-derived CDR1 and CDR2 are SEHNR and FQNEAQ (reference sequence). CDR3 length: 15 residues. J gave up 5 bases and V 5 bases, and 6 bases lay outside the gene matches. CDR3 DNA: TGTGCCAGCAGCCGTTCGGGACAGGGAACCGGGGAGCTGTTTTTT. Translation gives CASSRSGQGTGELFF.

The rearrangement uses TRBV5-6 and TRBJ1-1; D perhaps matches TRBD1 (5 bases). The V gene lost 4 bases and the J gene lost 0 bases, with 10 bases spanning the gap. The CDR3 loop spans 14 amino acids. Per the germline V gene, CDR1 is SGHDT and CDR2 is YYEEEE. DNA of the CDR3: TGTGCCAGCAGCCCGGGACTGATGAACACTGAAGCTTTCTTT. Translation: CASSPGLMNTEAFF.

V usage is TRBV5-1 and J usage is TRBJ1-5; 11 bases align to TRBD1. In germline, CDR1 is SGHRS, CDR2 YFSETQ. CDR3 length equals 15 residues. Germline trimming cut 4 bases from V and 4 bases from J; bases unmatched to any gene: 4. This CDR3 reads CASSPGTGGNQPQHF. CDR3 sequence (DNA): TGCGCCAGCAGCCCCGGGACAGGGGGAAATCAGCCCCAGCATTTT.

The chain has TRBV28 and TRBJ1-2, with TRBD1 matching over 10 bases. The CDR3 extends over 19 amino acids. CDR1 and CDR2 (germline): MDHEN, SYDVKM. The trim removed 5 bases at V and 6 bases at J, leaving 21 bases unmatched. CDR3 region: CASSPNIGGGPGTGDGYTF. CDR3 in DNA: TGTGCCAGCAGTCCGAATATTGGGGGGGGCCCCGGGACAGGGGATGGCTACACCTTC.

This chain connects TRBV15 to TRBJ2-5; 8 bases line up with TRBD2. The CDR3 is made up of 17 amino acids. The germline V gene encodes CDR1 LNHNV and CDR2 YYDKDF (reference sequence). J lost 1 base, V lost 8 bases, and 15 bases had no gene match. DNA of the CDR3: TGTGCCACCGATCGGGGGTTGGGCGGGGGGCCCCAAGAGACCCAGTACTTC. Its protein is CATDRGLGGGPQETQYF. Variable domain in full (rest from reference TRBV15 and TRBJ2-5): DAMVIQNPRYQVTQFGKPVTLSCSQTLNHNVMYWYQQKSSQAPKLLFHYYDKDFNNEADTPDNFQSRRPNTSFCFLDIRSPGLGDTAMYLCATDRGLGGGPQETQYFGPGTRLLVL.

The CDR3 DNA follows: TGTGCCAGTAGTATAGTTGGAGGGCTCACCGGGGAGCTGTTTTTT. Its protein is CASSIVGGLTGELFF. The chain joins TRBV19 to TRBJ2-2, with D possibly matching TRBD2 (6 bases). V was shortened by 1 base and J by 4 bases, with 10 bases between the two germline ends. This CDR3 is built from 15 residues. Per germline, CDR1 LNHDA and CDR2 SQIVND (reference sequence).

The V call is TRBV9, the J call TRBJ2-3; 12 bases align to TRBD2. The CDR3 length is 17 residues. Germline V gives CDR1 SGDLS, CDR2 YYNGEE. The J segment lost 4 bases and the V segment lost 4 bases, leaving 10 bases of the junction unmatched. The chain's CDR3 is CASSPRASGREADTQYF. Here the CDR3 DNA reads TGTGCCAGCAGCCCACGGGCTAGCGGGAGGGAAGCAGATACGCAGTATTTT.

The chain uses TRBV3-1 (or the pseudogene TRBV3-2) and TRBJ1-4, with D tentatively TRBD1 (5 bases). CDR1 is LGHDT, CDR2 YNNKEL, per germline (reference sequence). This CDR3 is 15 amino acids long. V gave up 4 bases and J gave up 8 bases, with 17 bases separating them. The CDR3 is CASSLRGTEGEKLFF. The CDR3 DNA is TGTGCCAGCAGCCTGCGGGGGACGGAGGGGGAAAAACTGTTTTTT.

V and J are TRBV4-1 and TRBJ2-3; maybe TRBD1 (6 bases). The ends were cut back, 4 bases at V and 2 bases at J, with 19 bases in the middle. This CDR3 is built from 17 residues. Per the germline V gene, CDR1 is MGHRA and CDR2 is YSYEKL. CDR3 nucleotides: TGCGCCAGCAGCCCCTTAACGGCAGGGGTCAACACAGATACGCAGTATTTT. As protein: CASSPLTAGVNTDTQYF.

The genes are TRBV7-2 and TRBJ2-1; D possibly corresponds to TRBD1 (6 bases). This CDR3 is 14 amino acids long. Germline assignment: CDR1 SGHTA and CDR2 FQGNSA. Trimming left V 2 bases short and J 2 bases short, with 7 bases between. The CDR3 region is CASSLSGAYNEQFF. The CDR3 nucleotides are TGTGCCAGCAGCTTATCAGGGGCCTACAATGAGCAGTTCTTC.

The rearrangement uses TRBV6-2 or TRBV6-3 and TRBJ1-1; a weak D match, TRBD1 (5 bases). CDR3 length: 14 residues. V lost 4 bases and J 0 bases, leaving 9 bases between the germline ends. CDR1 is MNHEY and CDR2 is SVGEGT in the germline V gene. The CDR3 sequence: CASSFAGMNTEAFF. The CDR3, as DNA: TGTGCCAGCAGTTTTGCAGGGATGAACACTGAAGCTTTCTTT.

V gene TRBV2 combines with J gene TRBJ2-2; tentatively, D is TRBD1 (6 bases). Germline V gene lookup returns CDR1 SNHLY and CDR2 FYNNEI. There are 13 residues in the CDR3. Trimming pared 6 bases from V and 11 bases from J, leaving 16 bases between. The CDR3 reads CASRNSGAPELFF. The CDR3, as DNA: TGTGCCAGCAGAAACTCAGGGGCCCCCGAGCTGTTTTTT.

This chain joins TRBV18 and TRBJ2-1, with 8 bases matching TRBD2. From germline, CDR1 is KGHSH and CDR2 LQKENI. V was pared by 5 bases and J by 4 bases, with 7 bases of the junction left unmatched. This CDR3 is built from 15 residues. The CDR3 region is CASSALTSGYNEQFF. CDR3 DNA: TGTGCCAGCTCAGCCCTCACTAGCGGATACAATGAGCAGTTCTTC.

The chain has TRBV9 and TRBJ2-1; TRBD2 matches at 9 bases. The V segment lost 3 bases and the J segment 9 bases; nucleotides outside the gene matches: 7. CDR3 size: 14 residues. Germline V lookup: CDR1 SGDLS, CDR2 YYNGEE. In nucleotides, the CDR3 is TGTGCCAGCAGCGCCCCGGGACTAGCAGGTGAGCAGTTCTTC. It codes for CASSAPGLAGEQFF.